What follows are 9 T cell receptor beta chains derived from one specimen sequenced in a study of T cells in Graves' hyperthyroidism and ophthalmopathy. The TCR beta CDR3 regions underwent amplification using RNA transcripts as the source. During a first-round RT-PCR of the TCR CDR3, the HTBI primer set was used. TCRdb fed the multiplex PCR reads into MiXCR, producing one record per CDR3 protein. The table has fewer than 40,000 distinct CDR3 sequences, around 52% seen once. The sample taken for sequencing was blood. Receptors originate from a woman between 40 and 50 years old with Graves' ophthalmopathy.

As for this clonotype: The CDR3 carries no conserved terminal phenylalanine or tryptophan, so it likely arises from a read error. The DNA is omitted, as the CDR3 cannot be located on it reliably, and the CDR3 follows TCRdb's listing. The V call is TRBV10-3, the J call TRBJ2-1; the D segment call TRBD2 is taken from the table without a DNA check. The CDR3 adds up to 15 amino acids, both ends counted. Germline lookup yields CDR1 ENHRY and CDR2 SYGVKD. The CDR3 here is CAISESLGFVREVPT.

This clonotype was seen a single time. The chain employs TRBV9 and TRBJ1-5; D gene unclear. Per the germline V gene, CDR1 is SGDLS and CDR2 is YYNGEE. The CDR3 has 15 amino acids. V was trimmed by 0 bases and J by 11 bases, leaving 18 bases between them. Here the CDR3 DNA reads TGTGCCAGCAGCGTAGATAGCGGCGGGCAAGAGACCCAGCATTTT. Residues: CASSVDSGGQETQHF.

With respect to this clonotype: In this CDR3 the conserved last residue, phenylalanine or tryptophan, is missing, so a read error is likely. No DNA is shown, since the ends of the CDR3 on it are uncertain; the CDR3 is the one TCRdb lists. CDR3 residues: CASNMGRGLAGELLS. This chain uses TRBV11-2 with TRBJ2-2; TRBD1 was called by the table and not checked on the DNA. Germline CDR1 and CDR2: SGHAT and FQNNGV. The CDR3 is 15 amino acids in total, end residues counted.

The chain is built from TRBV2 and TRBJ1-2; no reliable D call. The CDR3 totals 13 residues. The germline V gene has CDR1 SNHLY and CDR2 FYNNEI. The ends were cut back, 8 bases at V and 8 bases at J, with 18 bases in the middle. CDR3 bases: TGTGCCAGCGGGAGCGGAACTACCTACGGCTACACCTTC. This sequence encodes CASGSGTTYGYTF.

Comment on this clonotype: It may be a read error: a sequence one base away is much more abundant. The rearrangement uses TRBV11-3 and TRBJ2-7; 9 positions agree with TRBD2. The junction had 8 bases not matched to a gene; V was cut back by 5 bases and J by 3 bases. The CDR3 has 15 amino acids. Germline V gene lookup returns CDR1 SGHNT and CDR2 YENEEA. The CDR3, as DNA: TGTGCCAGCAGCCTCGTAGCGGGAGAGGTCTACGAGCAGTACTTC. This gives the protein CASSLVAGEVYEQYF.

This clonotype has at least ten counts. The chain combines TRBV6-6 with TRBJ2-6; the D is unclear. V was shortened by 5 bases and J by 0 bases, with 14 bases between the two germline ends. Germline CDR1 and CDR2: MNHNY and SVGAGI (reference sequence). CDR3 length: 17 amino acids. The CDR3 nucleotides read TGTGCCAGCAGTATCTCGTGGGCCAGCTCTGGGGCCAACGTCCTGACTTTC. The encoded protein is CASSISWASSGANVLTF.

This chain connects TRBV12-5 to TRBJ1-5, with TRBD1 as a possible D gene (5 bases). This CDR3 is 12 amino acids long. V lost 6 bases and J lost 6, with 9 bases in between. Germline CDR1 is LGHNT and CDR2 is FRNRAP. CDR3 sequence (DNA): TGTGCTAGTGGACGGGGGGGTCAGCCCCAGCATTTT. Amino acid sequence: CASGRGGQPQHF.

This chain uses TRBV29-1 with TRBJ1-2, with D tentatively TRBD1 (6 bases). The CDR3 contains 11 residues. V was pared by 5 bases and J by 8 bases, with 12 bases between. CDR1 SQVTM and CDR2 ANQGSEA come from the germline V gene. The CDR3 here is CSVITGRGYTF. Written as DNA, the CDR3 is TGCAGCGTTATAACAGGGAGAGGCTACACCTTC.

About this clonotype: A read error may explain this, as a much larger clone is one base away. The gene calls are TRBV4-3 and TRBJ1-2; D is unresolved. Per the germline V gene, CDR1 is LGHNA and CDR2 is YSLEER. The V and J ends lost 2 bases and 8 bases respectively, with 12 bases between them. The CDR3 has 13 amino acids. The CDR3 DNA reads as TGCGCCAGCAGCCAAATTACCGGGAGGGGCTACACCTTC. Protein sequence: CASSQITGRGYTF.